This is a list of T cell receptor beta chains from one sample in a study of blood T cell repertoires in COVID-19. This table comes from immunoSEQ multiplex PCR, and its TCRdb copy is limited to in-frame clones, with some not included. This sample has about 52,000 clones, with about 79% found just once. Sequencing used peripheral blood. These receptor sequences come from an elderly man with COVID-19, enrolled during active disease. The CDR3 runs from the conserved cysteine through the conserved F or W. A D gene is named only where the DNA matches it firmly. A clone size is listed for some rows: how often the clone was seen (once, few, many), or a class if it is expanded.

CASSPGLNTEAFF	TGTGCCAGCAGTCCCGGTCTGAACACTGAAGCTTTCTTT	TRBJ1-1	TRBV11-3	.	.
CASSLRGGRGYNEQFF	TGTGCCAGCAGCTTAAGGGGCGGCAGGGGGTACAATGAGCAGTTCTTC	TRBJ2-1	TRBV7-2	TRBD1	.
CATSRDGRVNSPLHF	TGTGCCACCAGCAGAGATGGCAGGGTAAATTCACCCCTCCACTTT	TRBJ1-6	TRBV15	.	few
CASSQNPWTGSPYEQYF	TGTGCCAGCAGCCAAAATCCCTGGACGGGAAGCCCCTACGAGCAGTACTTC	TRBJ2-7	TRBV7-9	.	.
CASRSGTGKEDTQYF	TGTGCCAGCAGGTCCGGGACAGGGAAAGAAGATACGCAGTATTTT	TRBJ2-3	TRBV2	TRBD1	.
CASIRGGSTDTQYF	TGCGCCAGCATTCGGGGGGGATCCACAGATACGCAGTATTTT	TRBJ2-3	TRBV5-1	TRBD2	.
CASEGDSGNTIYF	TGTGCCAGCGAGGGGGACTCTGGAAACACCATATATTTT	TRBJ1-3	TRBV12-3/TRBV12-4	.	.
CASSPPQGLGYTF	TGTGCCAGCAGCCCCCCGCAGGGCCTTGGCTACACCTTC	TRBJ1-2	TRBV6-5	.	few
CASSHVDRLNTEAFF	TGCGCCAGCAGCCACGTGGACAGGTTGAACACTGAAGCTTTCTTT	TRBJ1-1	TRBV4-1	TRBD1	once
CASSVAGDGYNEQFF	TGTGCCAGCAGCGTAGCGGGGGATGGCTACAATGAGCAGTTCTTC	TRBJ2-1	TRBV9	.	.
CASSRAGVNEKLFF	TGTGCCAGCTCACGGGCCGGGGTAAATGAAAAACTGTTTTTT	TRBJ1-4	TRBV18	.	.
CATSDSRGGVVADTQYF	TGTGCCACCAGTGATTCCCGCGGCGGAGTGGTGGCAGATACGCAGTATTTT	TRBJ2-3	TRBV24-1	.	.
CASSQRSLAGGADTQYF	TGCGCCAGCAGCCAACGATCTCTAGCGGGAGGGGCAGATACGCAGTATTTT	TRBJ2-3	TRBV4-3	TRBD2	.
CATQGDWNTEAFF	TGTGCCACACAGGGGGATTGGAACACTGAAGCTTTCTTT	TRBJ1-1	TRBV2	TRBD1	.
CASRRQGATGNTIYF	TGTGCCAGCAGAAGACAGGGGGCTACTGGAAACACCATATATTTT	TRBJ1-3	TRBV6-5	TRBD1	.
CASSLSGRGTGELFF	TGCGCCAGCAGCTTGAGCGGGAGAGGCACCGGGGAGCTGTTTTTT	TRBJ2-2	TRBV5-1	TRBD2	.
CASGDRGGEKLFF	TGTGCCAGCGGGGACAGGGGAGGAGAAAAACTGTTTTTT	TRBJ1-4	TRBV9	TRBD1	.
CASSQGTGPYGYTF	TGTGCCAGCAGCCAAGGAACAGGCCCCTATGGCTACACCTTC	TRBJ1-2	TRBV14	.	.
CASSRGTHSPLHF	TGTGCCAGCAGTCGTGGGACTCATTCACCCCTCCACTTT	TRBJ1-6	TRBV11-3	.	.
CASSPPGSDNEQFF	TGTGCCAGCAGCCCCCCGGGGAGCGACAATGAGCAGTTCTTC	TRBJ2-1	TRBV11-3	.	once
CASSQDAPVSGNTIYF	TGCGCCAGCAGCCAAGACGCCCCAGTCTCTGGAAACACCATATATTTT	TRBJ1-3	TRBV4-3	.	.
CASSSRRNQPQHF	TGTGCCAGCAGTAGCCGTCGTAATCAGCCCCAGCATTTT	TRBJ1-5	TRBV5-8	.	.
CASSLESSGEETQYF	TGCGCCAGCAGCTTGGAGTCTAGCGGGGAGGAGACCCAGTACTTC	TRBJ2-5	TRBV5-1	TRBD2	few
CASSLFDTNYGYTF	TGCGCCAGCAGCTTGTTTGACACTAACTATGGCTACACCTTC	TRBJ1-2	TRBV5-1	.	.
CASSQGTGRYGYTF	TGTGCCAGTAGTCAGGGGACAGGGCGATATGGCTACACCTTC	TRBJ1-2	TRBV19	TRBD1	.
CASSVGTGRGDTQYF	TGTGCCAGCAGTGTCGGTACTGGTAGAGGAGATACGCAGTATTTT	TRBJ2-3	TRBV6-4	.	.
CASRLTGGVEKLFF	TGTGCCAGCAGGCTTACAGGGGGCGTCGAAAAACTGTTTTTT	TRBJ1-4	TRBV6-5	TRBD1	.
CASSQARTGGLYNQPQHF	TGTGCCAGCAGCCAAGCGAGGACAGGGGGTCTCTACAATCAGCCCCAGCATTTT	TRBJ1-5	TRBV3-1/TRBV3-2	TRBD1	.
CASSQDPDRVTEAFF	TGTGCCAGCAGCCAAGATCCCGACAGGGTGACTGAAGCTTTCTTT	TRBJ1-1	TRBV14	TRBD1	once
CASSRQETQYF	TGTGCCAGCAGCCGCCAAGAGACCCAGTACTTC	TRBJ2-5	TRBV2	.	.
CASSRSGGQTEAFF	TGTGCCAGTAGTAGGTCAGGGGGTCAGACTGAAGCTTTCTTT	TRBJ1-1	TRBV19	TRBD1	.
CASSVSPPGQGSEKLFF	TGTGCCAGCAGCGTCTCCCCTCCGGGACAGGGGAGTGAAAAACTGTTTTTT	TRBJ1-4	TRBV9	TRBD1	.
CASSSKTSPLYNEQFF	TGTGCCAGCAGCTCTAAGACTAGCCCCCTTTACAATGAGCAGTTCTTC	TRBJ2-1	TRBV7-3	TRBD2	.
CASSPQSGHLHF	TGTGCCAGCAGTCCTCAGTCGGGTCACCTCCACTTT	TRBJ1-6	TRBV27	.	.
CASSLGLQGQPQHF	TGTGCCAGCAGTTTGGGCCTTCAGGGTCAGCCCCAGCATTTT	TRBJ1-5	TRBV5-6	.	.
CATSRDRQSNVLTF	TGTGCCACCAGCAGAGATCGCCAGTCCAACGTCCTGACTTTC	TRBJ2-6	TRBV15	.	.
CATSFAPGTGVSYNSPLHF	TGTGCCACCAGCTTCGCCCCCGGGACAGGGGTCTCCTATAATTCACCCCTCCACTTT	TRBJ1-6	TRBV15	TRBD1	.
CASSQGPSGYTDTQYF	TGCGCCAGCAGCCAAGGCCCTAGCGGGTACACAGATACGCAGTATTTT	TRBJ2-3	TRBV4-1	TRBD2	.
CASSLDRGGEQYF	TGTGCCAGCAGCTTGGACAGGGGAGGCGAGCAGTACTTC	TRBJ2-7	TRBV5-4	.	.
CASSALGGGAGLADTQYF	TGTGCCAGCAGCGCACTGGGCGGGGGGGCCGGCCTTGCAGATACGCAGTATTTT	TRBJ2-3	TRBV7-9	TRBD2	.
CASKGAQAGELFF	TGTGCCAGCAAGGGGGCCCAGGCCGGGGAGCTGTTTTTT	TRBJ2-2	TRBV2	TRBD1	.
CASTAGHNSGNTIYF	TGTGCCAGCACAGCCGGACACAACTCTGGAAACACCATATATTTT	TRBJ1-3	TRBV6-6	.	.
CAISESNSGGGYGYTF	TGTGCCATCAGTGAGTCGAATTCAGGGGGCGGCTATGGCTACACCTTC	TRBJ1-2	TRBV10-3	TRBD1	.
CAISPGQGPGEAFF	TGTGCCATCAGTCCGGGACAGGGGCCCGGTGAAGCTTTCTTT	TRBJ1-1	TRBV10-3	TRBD1	.
CASSEGQGAGYTF	TGTGCCAGCAGTGAAGGGCAGGGGGCCGGCTACACCTTC	TRBJ1-2	TRBV6-1	TRBD1	.